This TCR beta chain was captured in a study of CXCR3-negative and CXCR3-positive naive CD8 T cells. This CDR3 is 14 amino acids long. Germline V CDR1 and CDR2: MDHEN, SYDVKM. With UMI labels, 5' RACE was used to prepare the TRB cDNA libraries. TCRdb derives one entry per CDR3 protein from the 5' RACE reads, leaving out DNA. The sample table sets out 75,000 to 90,000 distinct CDR3 sequences. The authors gated naive CD8+ T cells as CD45RO-CCR7+CD27+CD95-. Study-level findings and limits: TRB CDR3s of CXCR3-positive naive cells were more hydrophobic than those of CXCR3-negative naive cells. The study found comparably high diversity in both naive subsets and much lower diversity in memory CD8+ cells.

For this clonotype: What it recognizes is unknown.

The gene calls are TRBV28 and TRBJ2-1; as DNA is missing, the TRBD1 call by TCRdb cannot be tested. The sequence derives from a human donor in good health. Some clones in this sample may be carry-over from other donors' samples. The material sequenced was naive CXCR3+ CD8+ T cells from blood. Noted subset: CD45RO-CCR7+CD27+CD95- naive CD8+ T cells expressing CXCR3 (TNR3+). CDR3 in amino acids: CASSPWGENNEQFF.